This T cell receptor (beta chain) was documented in a study of CD8+CD57+ T cells in acquired aplastic anemia. Study as a whole: Yields of DNA that came from sorted CD4+ and CD8+ cells averaged about 3 ug.

There are a few counts of this clonotype. Genomic DNA was employed as the template in profiling TCR beta VDJ and CDR3. TCRdb reprocessed the reads via MiXCR and lists one record per CDR3 protein. The sample has some 200,000 distinct CDR3 sequences; roughly 53% are singletons. The ends were cut back, 8 bases at V and 3 bases at J, with 19 bases in the middle. Germline lookup yields CDR1 MNHNS and CDR2 SASEGT. There are 15 residues in the CDR3. Patients chosen for sequencing had shown CD8+CD57+ cell expansion by flow cytometry. The patients all had a severe acquired aplastic anemia diagnosis. Sequencing was done on a sample of sorted CD4+, CD8+, or CD8+CD57+ T cells (not recorded which) from PBMCs. V is TRBV6-1 and J is TRBJ1-1; no definite D call. The receptor was isolated from a human donor with aplastic anemia. The CDR3 loop is CASEVTPGFDTEAFF. CDR3 coding DNA: TGTGCCAGCGAAGTCACCCCGGGGTTCGACACTGAAGCTTTCTTT.